Shown below are 22 T cell receptor beta chains from a single sample sequenced in a study of T cell responses to AZD1222 COVID-19 vaccine (dated by TCRdb to the early 2020s). The method behind the library was the immunoSEQ multiplex PCR assay. TCRdb's version of the immuneACCESS table is confined to in-frame rearrangements and falls short of the full clone set. An unresolved V gene accounts for under half of the shortfall where checked; the remainder is of unknown origin. The sample contains 110,000 to 150,000 clones, roughly 91% of them found a single time. Over 3% of the sample is held by the ten biggest clonotypes. The meaning of the sample's time point label: about 28 days (+/-7) after the second vaccine dose. Sample: peripheral blood, taken 28 days after the second AZD1222 dose. These receptors all stem from an adult who received the AZD1222 COVID-19 vaccine.

The chain joins TRBV6-5 to TRBJ1-5; perhaps TRBD1 as D (5 bases). CDR3 length equals 15 residues. Germline values: CDR1 MNHEY, CDR2 SVGAGI. The V end lost 0 bases, the J end lost 7 bases, and 13 bases lay between the germline ends. The CDR3 protein is CASSYSGGLEQPQHF. The CDR3, as DNA: TGTGCCAGCAGTTACTCTGGGGGACTGGAACAGCCCCAGCATTTT.

The V and J genes are TRBV27 and TRBJ2-7; D is possibly TRBD1 (6 bases). Between the trimmed V and J ends, which lost 3 bases and 2 bases, there was a span of 20 bases. The germline CDR1 and CDR2 sequences are MNHEY and SMNVEV (reference sequence). The length of the CDR3 is 17 residues. CDR3 loop: CASSLEAVGALTYEQYF. Here the CDR3 DNA reads TGTGCCAGCAGTTTGGAAGCTGTGGGGGCATTGACCTACGAGCAGTACTTC.

V and J are TRBV5-6 and TRBJ1-5; D is ambiguous. V lost 0 bases to trimming and J lost 2 bases, with 6 bases between them. Germline V CDR1 and CDR2: SGHDT, YYEEEE. CDR3 length: 14 residues. CDR3 DNA sequence: TGTGCCAGCAGCTTGGTCTCTGGCAATCAGCCCCAGCATTTT. This encodes CASSLVSGNQPQHF.

This clone was observed a single time. The rearrangement joins TRBV10-3 to TRBJ2-6; the match to TRBD1 covers 8 bases. Germline CDR1 ENHRY, CDR2 SYGVKD. The CDR3 extends over 23 amino acids. With V trimmed by 8 bases and J by 1 base, 28 bases remained unmatched. CDR3 sequence: CAISPSPLGWTGRTVSGANVLTF. In nucleotides, the CDR3 is TGTGCCATCTCACCCTCTCCCTTGGGTTGGACAGGGAGGACAGTGTCTGGGGCCAACGTCCTGACTTTC.

V is TRBV27 and J is TRBJ1-3, with 7 bases that match TRBD1. Germline lookup yields CDR1 MNHEY and CDR2 SMNVEV (reference sequence). The CDR3 runs to 12 residues. The junction had 2 bases not matched to a gene; V was cut back by 8 bases and J by 4 bases. CDR3 coding DNA: TGTGCCAGCGGGACAGCAGGAAACACCATATATTTT. It is translated as CASGTAGNTIYF.

V and J are TRBV5-1 and TRBJ2-3; 10 bases are a match to TRBD2. Germline CDR1 reads SGHRS; CDR2 reads YFSETQ. The CDR3 sequence is 16 residues long. Trimming removed 3 bases from V and 0 bases from J; junction bases left unmatched: 4. DNA for the CDR3: TGCGCCAGCAGCTCCCTACTAGCGGGAAGCACAGATACGCAGTATTTT. This codes for CASSSLLAGSTDTQYF.

The V gene is TRBV7-2, the J gene TRBJ1-5; D possibly corresponds to TRBD1 (6 bases). The CDR3 is 15 amino acids. CDR1 is SGHTA and CDR2 is FQGNSA in the germline V gene. V was trimmed by 5 bases and J by 0 bases, leaving 11 bases between them. The CDR3 loop reads CASSRWTASNQPQHF. CDR3 nucleotide sequence: TGTGCCAGCAGCAGATGGACAGCTAGCAATCAGCCCCAGCATTTT.

V usage is TRBV11-2 and J usage is TRBJ1-5; TRBD1 might be the D (5 bases). V was trimmed by 1 base and J by 5 bases, leaving 6 bases between them. CDR3 length: 13 amino acids. Germline values: CDR1 SGHAT, CDR2 FQNNGV. CDR3 nucleotide sequence: TGTGCCAGCAGCTTAGCCAGGGATCAGCCCCAGCATTTT. Translation gives CASSLARDQPQHF. Drawing the rest from reference TRBV11-2 and TRBJ1-5, the complete variable domain is EAGVAQSPRYKIIEKRQSVAFWCNPISGHATLYWYQQILGQGPKLLIQFQNNGVVDDSQLPKDRFSAERLKGVDSTLKIQPAKLEDSAVYLCASSLARDQPQHFGDGTRLSIL.

This chain connects TRBV2 to TRBJ2-7, with a tentative D call TRBD2 (6 bases). The CDR3 contains 13 residues. In germline, CDR1 is SNHLY, CDR2 FYNNEI. V dropped 7 bases and J dropped 3 bases, with 13 bases sitting between them. CDR3 nucleotide sequence: TGTGCCAGCACCCCTATCGGGGGCTACGAGCAGTACTTC. The encoded protein is CASTPIGGYEQYF.

The chain recombines TRBV11-2 with TRBJ1-5; tentative D call: TRBD1 (5 bases). Germline assignment: CDR1 SGHAT and CDR2 FQNNGV. V lost 1 base to trimming and J lost 4 bases, with 8 bases between them. The CDR3 sequence is 14 residues long. The CDR3 DNA reads TGTGCCAGCAGCTTAGGGGGCGAAAATCAGCCCCAGCATTTT. This gives the protein CASSLGGENQPQHF. The full variable domain, with the rest looked up from reference TRBV11-2 and TRBJ1-5, is EAGVAQSPRYKIIEKRQSVAFWCNPISGHATLYWYQQILGQGPKLLIQFQNNGVVDDSQLPKDRFSAERLKGVDSTLKIQPAKLEDSAVYLCASSLGGENQPQHFGDGTRLSIL.

The chain employs TRBV29-1 and TRBJ2-7; TRBD2 matches 12 bases. The CDR3 runs 12 residues. CDR1 is SQVTM, CDR2 ANQGSEA, per germline. After removal of 4 bases from V and 8 bases from J, the junction contained 3 bases not matched to a gene. CDR3 coding DNA: TGCAGCGTTGGACTAGCGGGAGAAAAGCAGTACTTC. Amino acid sequence: CSVGLAGEKQYF.

The J gene is TRBJ2-5, the V gene TRBV2; 8 bases agree with TRBD1. V gave up 5 bases and J gave up 5 bases; unmatched junction bases: 7. Looked up from germline, CDR1 is SNHLY and CDR2 is FYNNEI. This CDR3 comprises 14 residues. Here the CDR3 DNA reads TGTGCCAGCAGTCAGGGGGCCGGGCGGGAGACCCAGTACTTC. Translated, it gives CASSQGAGRETQYF. The full variable domain, its missing parts supplied by reference TRBV2 and TRBJ2-5, is EPEVTQTPSHQVTQMGQEVILRCVPISNHLYFYWYRQILGQKVEFLVSFYNNEISEKSEIFDDQFSVERPDGSNFTLKIRSTKLEDSAMYFCASSQGAGRETQYFGPGTRLLVL.

The chain couples TRBV28 to TRBJ2-1; 11 bases fit TRBD2. Unmatched junction bases numbered 12, after V lost 5 bases and J lost 9 bases. The germline V gene encodes CDR1 MDHEN and CDR2 SYDVKM. This CDR3 region has 16 residues. The CDR3: CASSDSGGASGGEQFF. CDR3 coding DNA: TGTGCCAGCAGTGATAGCGGGGGGGCCTCGGGTGGTGAGCAGTTCTTC.

The rearrangement uses TRBV28 and TRBJ2-7, with TRBD2 matching over 9 bases. Germline V CDR1 and CDR2: MDHEN, SYDVKM. With 7 bases clipped from V and 7 bases from J, the junction kept 8 bases outside the gene matches. This CDR3 comprises 13 residues. For the CDR3, the DNA is TGTGCCAGCACCCTTAGCGGGAGAACTGAGCAGTACTTC. Translating gives CASTLSGRTEQYF. The full variable domain, completed using reference TRBV28 and TRBJ2-7, is DVKVTQSSRYLVKRTGEKVFLECVQDMDHENMFWYRQDPGLGLRLIYFSYDVKMKEKGDIPEGYSVSREKKERFSLILESASTNQTSMYLCASTLSGRTEQYFGPGTRLTVT.

The rearrangement uses TRBV2 and TRBJ2-1, with 7 bases lining up with TRBD2. CDR1 SNHLY and CDR2 FYNNEI come from the germline V gene. This CDR3 comprises 12 residues. Trimming took 5 bases from V and 14 from J; bases not matched to a gene: 9. CDR3 in DNA: TGTGCCAGCAGTCCCTTGACTAGCCAGGAGTTCTTC. Translated, it gives CASSPLTSQEFF.

Here the CDR3 DNA reads TGTGCCAGCAGCTTAGTAGGGGGAAAAGAGACCCAGTACTTC. Its protein product is CASSLVGGKETQYF. The V call is TRBV7-3, the J call TRBJ2-5; possibly TRBD1 for D (6 bases). This CDR3 has 14 amino acids. The germline V gene encodes CDR1 SGHTA and CDR2 FQGTGA. The V end lost 2 bases, the J end lost 3 bases, and 10 bases lay between the germline ends.

V is TRBV28 and J is TRBJ1-5; TRBD1 might be the D (5 bases). Deletions cut 8 bases from V and 0 bases from J, with 20 bases between. CDR3 size: 17 residues. CDR1 MDHEN and CDR2 SYDVKM come from the germline V gene. The CDR3 DNA reads TGTGCCAGCGGTTGGGGACGGAATATTGGTAGCAATCAGCCCCAGCATTTT. Protein: CASGWGRNIGSNQPQHF.

The J gene is TRBJ2-7, the V gene TRBV2; possibly TRBD1 for D (7 bases). V lost 11 bases and J 6 bases, leaving 20 bases between the germline ends. Germline lookup yields CDR1 SNHLY and CDR2 FYNNEI. The CDR3 runs 13 residues. The chain's CDR3 is CAGQAQGGTEQYF. The CDR3, as DNA: TGTGCCGGACAGGCACAGGGAGGAACCGAGCAGTACTTC.

The chain uses TRBV7-9 and TRBJ1-1, with 8 nucleotides matching TRBD1. Germline V gives CDR1 SEHNR, CDR2 FQNEAQ (reference sequence). The CDR3 length is 15 residues. The V segment lost 3 bases and the J segment 3 bases; nucleotides outside the gene matches: 6. The CDR3 here is CASSFQGATDTEAFF. The CDR3 coding sequence is TGTGCCAGCAGCTTTCAGGGGGCCACGGACACTGAAGCTTTCTTT.

The chain links TRBV10-3 to TRBJ1-4; D gene ambiguous. The CDR3 consists of 12 residues. V was pared by 2 bases and J by 8 bases, with 6 bases between. Germline lookup yields CDR1 ENHRY and CDR2 SYGVKD. CDR3 bases: TGTGCCATCAGTGAGGCAAGGGAAAAACTGTTTTTT. Translating gives CAISEAREKLFF.

This chain connects TRBV4-3 to TRBJ2-1; TRBD2 aligns across 8 bases. The trim removed 4 bases at V and 12 bases at J, leaving 17 bases unmatched. Germline lookup yields CDR1 LGHNA and CDR2 YSLEER. CDR3 length: 16 residues. CDR3 coding DNA: TGCGCCAGCAGCCGGGTTGGTAGCGGGGACGGTTCCTCGCAGTTCTTC. It is translated as CASSRVGSGDGSSQFF.

This clone was counted only a few times. The rearrangement uses TRBV30 and TRBJ2-7; 9 bases agree with TRBD2. J was trimmed by 6 bases and V by 1 base; bases with no gene match: 7. The V gene's germline CDR1 is GTSNPN and CDR2 SVGIG (reference sequence). The CDR3 covers 14 residues. The CDR3 DNA is TGTGCCTGGAGTGCCGGACTAGCGCATTTCGAGCAGTACTTC. Protein product: CAWSAGLAHFEQYF. The complete variable domain, with remaining parts taken from reference TRBV30 and TRBJ2-7, reads SQTIHQWPATLVQPVGSPLSLECTVEGTSNPNLYWYRQAAGRGLQLLFYSVGIGQISSEVPQNLSASRPQDRQFILSSKKLLLSDSGFYLCAWSAGLAHFEQYFGPGTRLTVT.